A selection of T cell receptor beta chains follows, all from one sample in a study of blood T cell repertoires in COVID-19. TCRdb's table, derived via immunoSEQ multiplex PCR, lists solely in-frame clones and lacks some. The repertoire has about 390,000 clones, 87% of them found once; the top ten carry 2% to 2.5%. The sample comprised peripheral blood. These TCRs come from a woman between 55 and 75 years old with COVID-19, enrolled during active disease. Both conserved end residues are part of each CDR3.

V gene: TRBV10-1; J gene: TRBJ1-5; CDR3 protein: CASSYSGPRSNQPQHF
V gene: TRBV5-6; J gene: TRBJ1-1; CDR3 protein: CASSFLGQGNTEAFF
V gene: TRBV5-1; J gene: TRBJ2-5; CDR3 protein: CASSLADRGRETQYF
V gene: TRBV7-6; J gene: TRBJ2-1; CDR3 protein: CASSPGQGQDEQFF
V gene: TRBV4-1; J gene: TRBJ2-5; CDR3 protein: CASSSVLAGGKETQYF
V gene: TRBV2; J gene: TRBJ2-5; CDR3 protein: CASSEMGQWETQYF
V gene: TRBV4-1; J gene: TRBJ1-5; CDR3 protein: CASSGGSNQPQHF
V gene: TRBV3-1/TRBV3-2; J gene: TRBJ2-7; CDR3 protein: CASSQPGAGTYEQYF
V gene: TRBV14; J gene: TRBJ1-1; CDR3 protein: CASSRQGLTEAFF
V gene: TRBV2; J gene: TRBJ2-1; CDR3 protein: CASSEAYGQGKFF
V gene: TRBV2; J gene: TRBJ2-7; CDR3 protein: CASSDVVAGGYEQYF
V gene: TRBV28; J gene: TRBJ2-2; CDR3 protein: CASVERGLNTGELFF
V gene: TRBV21-1; J gene: TRBJ1-4; CDR3 protein: CASSPKQDTDPVPNEKLFF
V gene: TRBV2; J gene: TRBJ2-7; CDR3 protein: CASSEASGGLYEQYF
V gene: TRBV14; J gene: TRBJ1-5; CDR3 protein: CASSQPRGTRNQPQHF
V gene: TRBV5-6; J gene: TRBJ1-3; CDR3 protein: CASSLRRTGPGNTIYF
V gene: TRBV28; J gene: TRBJ2-2; CDR3 protein: CASSFTSAAGWLFF
V gene: TRBV28; J gene: TRBJ2-1; CDR3 protein: CASKNSLNAQFF
V gene: TRBV12-5; J gene: TRBJ1-2; CDR3 protein: CASGGGGPNYGYTF
V gene: TRBV9; J gene: TRBJ1-1; CDR3 protein: CASSATGLVNTEAFF
V gene: TRBV13; J gene: TRBJ2-7; CDR3 protein: CASSYRTGIEHEQYF
V gene: TRBV19; J gene: TRBJ1-1; CDR3 protein: CASKGGRRTEAFF
V gene: TRBV5-1; J gene: TRBJ2-5; CDR3 protein: CASIFRPDQETQYF
V gene: TRBV19; J gene: TRBJ1-6; CDR3 protein: CASSIGTGGNSPLHF
V gene: TRBV24-1; J gene: TRBJ2-1; CDR3 protein: CAVELSGGANEQFF
V gene: TRBV10-3; J gene: TRBJ1-1; CDR3 protein: CAISDRAETEAFF
V gene: TRBV9; J gene: TRBJ2-3; CDR3 protein: CASSPTGRGTVGTQYF
V gene: TRBV6-1; J gene: TRBJ2-3; CDR3 protein: CASSDGQGHTDTQYF
V gene: TRBV9; J gene: TRBJ1-3; CDR3 protein: CASSPQAGSFAGNTIYF